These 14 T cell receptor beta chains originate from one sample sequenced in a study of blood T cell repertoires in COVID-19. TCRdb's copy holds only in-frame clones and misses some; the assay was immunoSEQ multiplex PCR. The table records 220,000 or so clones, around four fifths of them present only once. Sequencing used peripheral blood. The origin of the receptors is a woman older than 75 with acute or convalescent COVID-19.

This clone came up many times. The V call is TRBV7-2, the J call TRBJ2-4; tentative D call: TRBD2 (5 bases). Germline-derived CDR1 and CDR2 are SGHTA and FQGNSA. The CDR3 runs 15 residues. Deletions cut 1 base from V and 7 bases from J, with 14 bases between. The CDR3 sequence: CASSLDGSTGNIQYF. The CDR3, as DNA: TGTGCCAGCAGCTTAGATGGCTCAACGGGGAACATTCAGTACTTC. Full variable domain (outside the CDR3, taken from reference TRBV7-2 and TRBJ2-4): GAGVSQSPSNKVTEKGKDVELRCDPISGHTALYWYRQSLGQGLEFLIYFQGNSAPDKSGLPSDRFSAERTGGSVSTLTIQRTQQEDSAVYLCASSLDGSTGNIQYFGAGTRLSVL.

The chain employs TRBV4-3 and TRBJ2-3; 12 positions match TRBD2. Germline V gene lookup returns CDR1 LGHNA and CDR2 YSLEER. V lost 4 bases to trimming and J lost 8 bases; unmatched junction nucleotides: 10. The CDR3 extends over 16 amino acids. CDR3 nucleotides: TGCGCCAGCAGCCCGGCGACTAGCGGGAGTAGGGGTACGCAGTATTTT. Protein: CASSPATSGSRGTQYF.

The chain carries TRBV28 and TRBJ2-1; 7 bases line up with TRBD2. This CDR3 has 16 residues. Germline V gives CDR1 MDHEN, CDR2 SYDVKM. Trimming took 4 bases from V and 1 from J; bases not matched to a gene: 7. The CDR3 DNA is TGTGCCAGCAGTTCCGCTTCTAGCGGTTCCTACAATGAGCAGTTCTTC. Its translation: CASSSASSGSYNEQFF.

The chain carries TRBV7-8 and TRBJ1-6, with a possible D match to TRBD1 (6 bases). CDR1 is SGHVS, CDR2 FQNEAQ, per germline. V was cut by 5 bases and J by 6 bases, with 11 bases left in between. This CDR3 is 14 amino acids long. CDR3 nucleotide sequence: TGTGCCAGCAGCAACCGGGACACTAATTCACCCCTCCACTTT. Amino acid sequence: CASSNRDTNSPLHF.

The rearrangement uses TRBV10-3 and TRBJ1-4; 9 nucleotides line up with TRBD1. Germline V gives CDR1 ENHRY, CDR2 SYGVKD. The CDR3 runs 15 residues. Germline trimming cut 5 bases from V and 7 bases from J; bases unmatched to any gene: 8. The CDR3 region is CAISSSGQGGEKLFF. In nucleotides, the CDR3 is TGTGCCATCAGTTCCTCGGGACAGGGCGGTGAAAAACTGTTTTTT.

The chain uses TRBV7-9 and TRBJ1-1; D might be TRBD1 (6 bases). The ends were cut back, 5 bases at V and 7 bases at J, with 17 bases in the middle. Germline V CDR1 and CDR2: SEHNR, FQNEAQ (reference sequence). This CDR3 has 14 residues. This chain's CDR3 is CASSVRDTYSEAFF. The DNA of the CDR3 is TGTGCCAGCAGCGTCCGGGACACCTACAGTGAAGCTTTCTTT.

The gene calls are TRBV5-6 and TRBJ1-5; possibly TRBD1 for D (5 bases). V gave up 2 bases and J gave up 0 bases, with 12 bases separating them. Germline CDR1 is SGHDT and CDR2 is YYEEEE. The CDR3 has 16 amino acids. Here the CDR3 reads CASSFGRAYSNQPQHF. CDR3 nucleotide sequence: TGTGCCAGCAGCTTCGGCAGGGCTTATAGCAATCAGCCCCAGCATTTT.

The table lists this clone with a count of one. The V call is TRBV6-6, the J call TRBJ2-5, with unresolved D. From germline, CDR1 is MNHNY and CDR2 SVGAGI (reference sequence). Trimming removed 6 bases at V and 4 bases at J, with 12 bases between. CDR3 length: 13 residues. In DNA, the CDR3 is TGTGCCAGCAGAGAGATTAACCCAGAGACCCAGTACTTC. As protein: CASREINPETQYF.

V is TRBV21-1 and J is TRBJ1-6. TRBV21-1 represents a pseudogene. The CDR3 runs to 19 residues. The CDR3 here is CASSKAKRGGCSYNSPLHF. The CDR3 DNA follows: TGTGCCAGCAGCAAAGCGAAAAGGGGAGGCTGCTCCTATAATTCACCCCTCCACTTT.

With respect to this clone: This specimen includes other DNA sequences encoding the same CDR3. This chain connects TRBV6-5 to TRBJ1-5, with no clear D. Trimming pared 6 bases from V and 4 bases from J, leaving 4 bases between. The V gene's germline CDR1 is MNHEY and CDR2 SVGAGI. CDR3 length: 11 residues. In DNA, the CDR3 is TGTGCCAGCAGGGCAAATCAGCCCCAGCATTTT. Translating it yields CASRANQPQHF.

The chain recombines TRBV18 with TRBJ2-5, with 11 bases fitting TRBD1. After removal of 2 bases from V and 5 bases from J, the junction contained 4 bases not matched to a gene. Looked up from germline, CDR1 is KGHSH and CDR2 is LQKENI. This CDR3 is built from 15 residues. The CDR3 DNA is TGTGCCAGCTCACCAGGGACAGGGGGATCGGAGACCCAGTACTTC. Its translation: CASSPGTGGSETQYF. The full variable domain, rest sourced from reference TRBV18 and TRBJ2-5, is NAGVMQNPRHLVRRRGQEARLRCSPMKGHSHVYWYRQLPEEGLKFMVYLQKENIIDESGMPKERFSAEFPKEGPSILRIQQVVRGDSAAYFCASSPGTGGSETQYFGPGTRLLVL.

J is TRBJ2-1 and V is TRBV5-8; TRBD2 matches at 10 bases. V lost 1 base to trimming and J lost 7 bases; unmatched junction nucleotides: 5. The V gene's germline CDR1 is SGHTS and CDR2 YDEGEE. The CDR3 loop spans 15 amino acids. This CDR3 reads CASSLLAGAGNEQFF. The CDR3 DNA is TGTGCCAGCAGCTTGCTAGCGGGGGCAGGAAATGAGCAGTTCTTC. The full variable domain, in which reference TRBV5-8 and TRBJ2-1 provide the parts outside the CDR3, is EAGVTQSPTHLIKTRGQQATLRCSPISGHTSVYWYQQALGLGLQFLLWYDEGEERNRGNFPPRFSGRQFPNYSSELNVNALELEDSALYLCASSLLAGAGNEQFFGPGTRLTVL.

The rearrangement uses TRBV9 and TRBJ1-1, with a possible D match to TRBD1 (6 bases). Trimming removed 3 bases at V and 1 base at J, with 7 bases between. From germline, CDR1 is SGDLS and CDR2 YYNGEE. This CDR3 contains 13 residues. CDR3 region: CASSGRGNTEAFF. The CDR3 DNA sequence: TGTGCCAGCAGCGGCAGGGGGAACACTGAAGCTTTCTTT. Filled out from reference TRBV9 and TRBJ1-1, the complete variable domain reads DSGVTQTPKHLITATGQRVTLRCSPRSGDLSVYWYQQSLDQGLQFLIQYYNGEERAKGNILERFSAQQFPDLHSELNLSSLELGDSALYFCASSGRGNTEAFFGQGTRLTVV.

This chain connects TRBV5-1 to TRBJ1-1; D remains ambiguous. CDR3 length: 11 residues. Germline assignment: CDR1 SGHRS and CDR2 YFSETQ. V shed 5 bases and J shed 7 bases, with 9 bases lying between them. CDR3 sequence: CASSGQFEAFF. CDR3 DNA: TGCGCCAGCAGTGGTCAGTTTGAAGCTTTCTTT.